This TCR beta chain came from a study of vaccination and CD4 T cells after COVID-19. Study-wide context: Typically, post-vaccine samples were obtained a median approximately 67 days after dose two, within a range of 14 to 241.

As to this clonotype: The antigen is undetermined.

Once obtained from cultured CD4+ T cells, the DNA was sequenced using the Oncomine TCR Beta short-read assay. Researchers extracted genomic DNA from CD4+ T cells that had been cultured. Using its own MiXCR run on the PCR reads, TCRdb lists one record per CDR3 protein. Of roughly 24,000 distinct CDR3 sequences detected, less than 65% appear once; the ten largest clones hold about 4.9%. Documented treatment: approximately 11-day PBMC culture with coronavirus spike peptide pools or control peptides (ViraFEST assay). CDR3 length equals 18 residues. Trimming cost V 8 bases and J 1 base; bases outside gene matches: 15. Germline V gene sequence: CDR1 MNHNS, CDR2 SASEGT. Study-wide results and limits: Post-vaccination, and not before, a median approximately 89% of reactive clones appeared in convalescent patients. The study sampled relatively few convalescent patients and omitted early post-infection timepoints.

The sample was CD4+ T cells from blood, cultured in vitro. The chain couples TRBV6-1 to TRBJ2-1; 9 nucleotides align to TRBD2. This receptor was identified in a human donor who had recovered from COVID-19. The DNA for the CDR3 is TGTGCCAGCGCTCCTAGACCTAGCGGGATTCTTTCCTACAATGAGCAGTTCTTC. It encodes CASAPRPSGILSYNEQFF.